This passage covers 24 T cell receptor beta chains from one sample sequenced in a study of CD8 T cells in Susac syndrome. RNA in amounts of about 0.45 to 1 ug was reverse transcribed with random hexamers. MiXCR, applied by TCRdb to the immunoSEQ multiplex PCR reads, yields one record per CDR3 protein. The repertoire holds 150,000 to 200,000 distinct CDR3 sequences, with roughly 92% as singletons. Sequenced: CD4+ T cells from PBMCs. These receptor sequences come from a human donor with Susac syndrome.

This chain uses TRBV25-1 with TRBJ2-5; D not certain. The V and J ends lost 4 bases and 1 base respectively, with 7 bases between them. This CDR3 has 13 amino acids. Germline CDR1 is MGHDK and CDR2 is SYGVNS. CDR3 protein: CASSGQLQETQYF. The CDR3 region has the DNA TGTGCCAGCAGTGGGCAGCTCCAAGAGACCCAGTACTTC.

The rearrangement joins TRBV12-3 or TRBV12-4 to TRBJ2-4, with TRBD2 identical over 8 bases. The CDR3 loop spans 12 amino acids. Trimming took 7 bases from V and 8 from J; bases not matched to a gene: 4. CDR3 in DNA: TGTGCCAGCACCCGGGGGGGTTACATTCAGTACTTC. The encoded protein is CASTRGGYIQYF.

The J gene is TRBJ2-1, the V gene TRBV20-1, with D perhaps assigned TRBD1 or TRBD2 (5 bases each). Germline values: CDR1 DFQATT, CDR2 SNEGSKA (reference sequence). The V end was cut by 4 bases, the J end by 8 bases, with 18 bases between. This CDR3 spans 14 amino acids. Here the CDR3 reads CSATGGPGRDEQFF. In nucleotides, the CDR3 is TGCAGTGCTACTGGCGGGCCGGGGCGAGATGAGCAGTTCTTC.

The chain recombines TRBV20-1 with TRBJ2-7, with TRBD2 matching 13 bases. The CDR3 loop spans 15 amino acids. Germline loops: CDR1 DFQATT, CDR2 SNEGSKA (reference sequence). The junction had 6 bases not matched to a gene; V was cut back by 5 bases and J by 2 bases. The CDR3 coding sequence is TGCAGTGCTCCCCGGACTAGCGGGGGCACCTACGAGCAGTACTTC. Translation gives CSAPRTSGGTYEQYF.

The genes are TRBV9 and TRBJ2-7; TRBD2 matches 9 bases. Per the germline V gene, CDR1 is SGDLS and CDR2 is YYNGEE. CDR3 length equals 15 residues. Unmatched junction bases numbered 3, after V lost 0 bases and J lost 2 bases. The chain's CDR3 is CASSVGGGGAYEQYF. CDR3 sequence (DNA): TGTGCCAGCAGCGTAGGTGGCGGGGGGGCCTACGAGCAGTACTTC.

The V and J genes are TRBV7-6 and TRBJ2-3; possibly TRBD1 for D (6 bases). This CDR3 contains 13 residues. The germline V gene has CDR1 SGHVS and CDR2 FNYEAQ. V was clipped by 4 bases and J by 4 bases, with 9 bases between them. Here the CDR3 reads CASSSGTPDTQYF. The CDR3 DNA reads TGTGCCAGCAGCTCCGGGACACCAGATACGCAGTATTTT.

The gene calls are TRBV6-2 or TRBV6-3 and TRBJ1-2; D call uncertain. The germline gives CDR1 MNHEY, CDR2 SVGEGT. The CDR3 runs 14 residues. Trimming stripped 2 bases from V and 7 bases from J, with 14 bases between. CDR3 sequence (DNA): TGTGCCAGCAGTTACGCGGTTCGAATGGGTGGCTACACCTTC. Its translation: CASSYAVRMGGYTF.

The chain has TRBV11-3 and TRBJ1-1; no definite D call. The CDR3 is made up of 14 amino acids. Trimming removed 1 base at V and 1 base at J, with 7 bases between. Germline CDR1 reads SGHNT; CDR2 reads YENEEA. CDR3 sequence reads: CASSLGQSNTEAFF. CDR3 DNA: TGTGCCAGCAGCTTAGGACAATCGAACACTGAAGCTTTCTTT.

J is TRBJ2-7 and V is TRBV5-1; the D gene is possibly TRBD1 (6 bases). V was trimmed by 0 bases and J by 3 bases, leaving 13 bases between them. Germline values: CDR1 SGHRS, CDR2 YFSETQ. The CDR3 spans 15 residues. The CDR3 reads CASSLGGPGVYEQYF. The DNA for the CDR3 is TGCGCCAGCAGCTTGGGAGGGCCAGGGGTCTACGAGCAGTACTTC.

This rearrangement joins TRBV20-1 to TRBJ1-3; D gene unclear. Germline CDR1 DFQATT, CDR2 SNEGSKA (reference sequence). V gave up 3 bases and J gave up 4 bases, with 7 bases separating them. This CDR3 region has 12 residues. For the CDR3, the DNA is TGCAGTGCTAGTGTGTCGGGAAACACCATATATTTT. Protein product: CSASVSGNTIYF.

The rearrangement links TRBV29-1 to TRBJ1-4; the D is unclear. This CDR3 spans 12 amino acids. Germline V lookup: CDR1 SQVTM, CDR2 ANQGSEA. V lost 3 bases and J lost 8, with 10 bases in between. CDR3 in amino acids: CSVDSVGEKLFF. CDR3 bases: TGCAGCGTTGATTCGGTGGGGGAAAAACTGTTTTTT.

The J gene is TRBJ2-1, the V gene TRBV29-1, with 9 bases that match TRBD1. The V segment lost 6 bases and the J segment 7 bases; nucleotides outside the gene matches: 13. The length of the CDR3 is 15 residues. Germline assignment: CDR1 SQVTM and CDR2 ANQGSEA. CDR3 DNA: TGCAGCGTGGCCTACCGGGACAGGGTACGAAATGAGCAGTTCTTC. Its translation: CSVAYRDRVRNEQFF.

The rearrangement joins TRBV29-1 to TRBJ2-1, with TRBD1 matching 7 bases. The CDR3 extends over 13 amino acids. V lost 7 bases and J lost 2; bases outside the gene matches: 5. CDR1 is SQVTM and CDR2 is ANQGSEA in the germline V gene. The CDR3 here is CSAGQWAYNEQFF. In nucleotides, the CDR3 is TGCAGCGCGGGACAGTGGGCCTACAATGAGCAGTTCTTC.

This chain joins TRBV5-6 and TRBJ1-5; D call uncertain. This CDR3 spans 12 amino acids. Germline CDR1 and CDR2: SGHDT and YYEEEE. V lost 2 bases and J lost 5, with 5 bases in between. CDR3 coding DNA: TGTGCCAGCAGCTTCGGCCATCAGCCCCAGCATTTT. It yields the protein CASSFGHQPQHF.

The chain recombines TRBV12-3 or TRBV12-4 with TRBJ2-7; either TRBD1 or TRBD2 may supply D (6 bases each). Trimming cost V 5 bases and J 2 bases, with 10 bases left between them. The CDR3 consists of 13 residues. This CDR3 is CASSRGQTYEQYF. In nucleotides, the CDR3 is TGTGCCAGCAGTCGGGGGCAGACCTACGAGCAGTACTTC.

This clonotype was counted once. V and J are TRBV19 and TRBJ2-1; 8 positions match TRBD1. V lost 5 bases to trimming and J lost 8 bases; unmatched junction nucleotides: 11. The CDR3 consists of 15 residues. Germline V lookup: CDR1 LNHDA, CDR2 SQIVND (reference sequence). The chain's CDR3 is CASSPRQGRWDEQFF. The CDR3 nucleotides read TGTGCCAGTAGTCCCAGACAGGGGAGGTGGGATGAGCAGTTCTTC.

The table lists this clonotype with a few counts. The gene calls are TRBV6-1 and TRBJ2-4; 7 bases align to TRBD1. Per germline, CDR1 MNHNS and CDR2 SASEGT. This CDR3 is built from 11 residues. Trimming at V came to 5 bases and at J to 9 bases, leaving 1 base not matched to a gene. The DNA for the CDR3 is TGTGCCAGCAGTCCAGGGGGCATTCAGTACTTC. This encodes CASSPGGIQYF.

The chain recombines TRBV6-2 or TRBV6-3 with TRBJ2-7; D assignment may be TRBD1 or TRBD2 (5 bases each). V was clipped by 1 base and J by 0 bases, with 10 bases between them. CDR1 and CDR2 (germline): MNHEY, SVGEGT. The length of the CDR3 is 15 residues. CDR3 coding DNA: TGTGCCAGCAGTTACTTACCGGGGACCTCCTACGAGCAGTACTTC. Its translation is CASSYLPGTSYEQYF.

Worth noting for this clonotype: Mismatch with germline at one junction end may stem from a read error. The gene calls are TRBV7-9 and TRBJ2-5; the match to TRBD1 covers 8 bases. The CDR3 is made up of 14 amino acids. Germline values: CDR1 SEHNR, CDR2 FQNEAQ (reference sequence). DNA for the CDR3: TGTGCCAGCAGCCCGACAGGGGCCCAAGGGACCCAGTACTTC. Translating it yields CASSPTGAQGTQYF.

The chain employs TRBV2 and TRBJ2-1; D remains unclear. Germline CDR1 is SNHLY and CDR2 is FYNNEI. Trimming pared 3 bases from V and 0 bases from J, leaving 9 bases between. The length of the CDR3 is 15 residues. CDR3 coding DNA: TGTGCCAGCAGTGAGACGAGGTTCTCCTACAATGAGCAGTTCTTC. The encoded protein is CASSETRFSYNEQFF. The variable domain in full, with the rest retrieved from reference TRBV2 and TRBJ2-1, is EPEVTQTPSHQVTQMGQEVILRCVPISNHLYFYWYRQILGQKVEFLVSFYNNEISEKSEIFDDQFSVERPDGSNFTLKIRSTKLEDSAMYFCASSETRFSYNEQFFGPGTRLTVL.

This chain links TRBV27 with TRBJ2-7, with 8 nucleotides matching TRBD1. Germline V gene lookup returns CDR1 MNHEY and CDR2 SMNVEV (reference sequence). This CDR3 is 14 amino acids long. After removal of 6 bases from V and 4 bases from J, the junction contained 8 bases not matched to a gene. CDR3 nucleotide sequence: TGTGCCAGCAGCCGGGACAGGTCGGCTTACGAGCAGTACTTC. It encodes CASSRDRSAYEQYF.

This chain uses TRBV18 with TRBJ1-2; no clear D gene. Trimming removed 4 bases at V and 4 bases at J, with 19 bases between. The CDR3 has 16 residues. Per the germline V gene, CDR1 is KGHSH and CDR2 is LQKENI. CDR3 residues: CASSQSRAPEGYGYTF. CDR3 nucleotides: TGTGCCAGCTCACAGTCCCGGGCCCCCGAGGGCTATGGCTACACCTTC. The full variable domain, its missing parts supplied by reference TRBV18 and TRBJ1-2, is NAGVMQNPRHLVRRRGQEARLRCSPMKGHSHVYWYRQLPEEGLKFMVYLQKENIIDESGMPKERFSAEFPKEGPSILRIQQVVRGDSAAYFCASSQSRAPEGYGYTFGSGTRLTVV.

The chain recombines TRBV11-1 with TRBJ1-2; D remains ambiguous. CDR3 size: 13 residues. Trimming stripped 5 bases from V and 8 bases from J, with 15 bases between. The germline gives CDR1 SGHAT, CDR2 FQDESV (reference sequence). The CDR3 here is CASSRGPWTGYTF. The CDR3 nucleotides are TGTGCCAGCAGCCGTGGCCCTTGGACCGGCTACACCTTC.

CDR3 residues: CASSQEGKGKRETQYF. Here the CDR3 DNA reads TGCGCCAGCAGCCAAGAGGGGAAGGGCAAGAGGGAGACCCAGTACTTC. The chain has TRBV4-1 and TRBJ2-5, with no clear D. The V end was cut by 0 bases, the J end by 5 bases, with 16 bases between. The CDR3 runs 16 residues. CDR1 is MGHRA, CDR2 YSYEKL, per germline.